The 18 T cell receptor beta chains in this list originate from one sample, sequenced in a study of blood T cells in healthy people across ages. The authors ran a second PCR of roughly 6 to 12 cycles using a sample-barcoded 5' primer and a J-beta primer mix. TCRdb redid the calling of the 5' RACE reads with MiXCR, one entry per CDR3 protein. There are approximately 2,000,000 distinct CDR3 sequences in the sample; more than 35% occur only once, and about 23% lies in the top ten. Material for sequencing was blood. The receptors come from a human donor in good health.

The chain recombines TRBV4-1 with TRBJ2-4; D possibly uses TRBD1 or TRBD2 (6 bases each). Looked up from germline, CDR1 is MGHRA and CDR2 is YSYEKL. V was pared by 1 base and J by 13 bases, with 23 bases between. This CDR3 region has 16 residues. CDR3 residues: CASSQAGAGSGEKQYF. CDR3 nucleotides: TGCGCCAGCAGCCAAGCCGGGGCGGGGTCAGGGGAAAAGCAGTACTTC.

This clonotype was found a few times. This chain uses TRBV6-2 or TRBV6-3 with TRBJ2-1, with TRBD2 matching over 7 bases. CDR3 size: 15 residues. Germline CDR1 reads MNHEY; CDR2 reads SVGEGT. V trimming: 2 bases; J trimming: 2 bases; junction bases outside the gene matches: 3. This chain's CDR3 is CASSYGGDTYNEQFF. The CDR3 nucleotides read TGTGCCAGCAGTTACGGGGGGGATACCTACAATGAGCAGTTCTTC.

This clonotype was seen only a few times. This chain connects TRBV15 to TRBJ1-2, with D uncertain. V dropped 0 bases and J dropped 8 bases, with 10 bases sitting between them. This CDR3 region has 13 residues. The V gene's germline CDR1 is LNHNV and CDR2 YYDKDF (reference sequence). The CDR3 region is CATSRDTGGGYTF. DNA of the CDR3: TGTGCCACCAGCAGAGATACGGGCGGCGGCTACACCTTC.

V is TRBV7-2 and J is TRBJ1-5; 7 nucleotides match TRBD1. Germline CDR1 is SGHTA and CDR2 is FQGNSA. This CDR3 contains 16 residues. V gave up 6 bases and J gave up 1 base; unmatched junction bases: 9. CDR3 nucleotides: TGTGCCAGCAGTACAAGACAGGGAATGAGCAATCAGCCCCAGCATTTT. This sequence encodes CASSTRQGMSNQPQHF.

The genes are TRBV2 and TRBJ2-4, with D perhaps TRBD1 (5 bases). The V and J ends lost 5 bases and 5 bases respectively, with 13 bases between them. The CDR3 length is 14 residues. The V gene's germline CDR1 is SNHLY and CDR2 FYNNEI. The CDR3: CASSSVRGENIQYF. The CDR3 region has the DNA TGTGCCAGCAGTTCAGTTAGGGGCGAAAACATTCAGTACTTC. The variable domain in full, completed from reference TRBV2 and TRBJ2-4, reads EPEVTQTPSHQVTQMGQEVILRCVPISNHLYFYWYRQILGQKVEFLVSFYNNEISEKSEIFDDQFSVERPDGSNFTLKIRSTKLEDSAMYFCASSSVRGENIQYFGAGTRLSVL.

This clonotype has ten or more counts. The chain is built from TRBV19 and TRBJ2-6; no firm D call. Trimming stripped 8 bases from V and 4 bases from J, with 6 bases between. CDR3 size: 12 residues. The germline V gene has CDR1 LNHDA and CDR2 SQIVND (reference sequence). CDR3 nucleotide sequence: TGTGCCAGTGGCCCCGGGGCCAACGTCCTGACTTTC. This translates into CASGPGANVLTF.

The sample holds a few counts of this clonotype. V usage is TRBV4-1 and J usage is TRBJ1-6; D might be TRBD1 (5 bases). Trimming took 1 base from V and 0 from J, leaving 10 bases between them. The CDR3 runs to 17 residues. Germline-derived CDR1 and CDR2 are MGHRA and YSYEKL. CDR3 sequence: CASSQGRQSSYNSPLHF. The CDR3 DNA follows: TGCGCCAGCAGCCAAGGTCGACAGAGCTCCTATAATTCACCCCTCCACTTT.

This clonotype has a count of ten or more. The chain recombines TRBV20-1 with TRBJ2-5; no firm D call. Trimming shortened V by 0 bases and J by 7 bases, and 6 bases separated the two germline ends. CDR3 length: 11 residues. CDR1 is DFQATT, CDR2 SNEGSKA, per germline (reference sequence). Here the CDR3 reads CSARDLGTQYF. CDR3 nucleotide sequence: TGCAGTGCTAGAGATCTTGGGACCCAGTACTTC.

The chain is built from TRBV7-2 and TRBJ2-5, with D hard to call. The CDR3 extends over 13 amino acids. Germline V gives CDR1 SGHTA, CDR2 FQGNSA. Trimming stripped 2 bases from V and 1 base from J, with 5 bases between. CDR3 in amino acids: CASSLQPQETQYF. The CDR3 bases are TGTGCCAGCAGCTTACAACCCCAAGAGACCCAGTACTTC.

CDR3 loop: CAIRDSSFRMNTEAFF. The CDR3 DNA reads TGTGCCATCAGGGACAGCTCCTTTAGAATGAACACTGAAGCTTTCTTT. The genes are TRBV10-3 and TRBJ1-1; a possible D gene is TRBD1 (6 bases). The germline gives CDR1 ENHRY, CDR2 SYGVKD. Between the trimmed V and J ends, which lost 6 bases and 0 bases, there was a span of 17 bases. This CDR3 is built from 16 residues.

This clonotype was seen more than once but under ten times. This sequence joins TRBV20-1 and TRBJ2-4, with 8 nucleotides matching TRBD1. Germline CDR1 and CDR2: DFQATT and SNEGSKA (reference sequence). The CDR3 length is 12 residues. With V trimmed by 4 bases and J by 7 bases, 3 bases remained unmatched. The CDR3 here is CSAKSGGNIQYF. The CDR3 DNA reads TGCAGTGCTAAGTCAGGGGGCAACATTCAGTACTTC.

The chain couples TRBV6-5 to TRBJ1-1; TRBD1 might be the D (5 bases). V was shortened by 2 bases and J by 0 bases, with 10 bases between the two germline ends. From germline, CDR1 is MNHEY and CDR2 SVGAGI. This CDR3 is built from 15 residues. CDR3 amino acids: CASSYAQGLNTEAFF. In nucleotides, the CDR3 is TGTGCCAGCAGTTACGCCCAGGGACTGAACACTGAAGCTTTCTTT.

CDR3 DNA: TGTGCCAGCAGCCAGTCGGGACTAGCGGGGGTAGGGGAGTTCTTC. Amino acids: CASSQSGLAGVGEFF. The chain combines TRBV7-2 with TRBJ2-1, with 14 bases identical to TRBD2. V was clipped by 5 bases and J by 14 bases; unmatched bases: 11. CDR1 SGHTA and CDR2 FQGNSA come from the germline V gene. This CDR3 is built from 15 residues.

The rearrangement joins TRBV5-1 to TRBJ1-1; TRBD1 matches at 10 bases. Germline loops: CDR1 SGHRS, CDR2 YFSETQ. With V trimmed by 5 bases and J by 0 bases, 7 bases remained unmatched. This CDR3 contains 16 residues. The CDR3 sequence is CASRPGTGVMNTEAFF. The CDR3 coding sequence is TGCGCCAGCAGACCGGGGACAGGGGTCATGAACACTGAAGCTTTCTTT.

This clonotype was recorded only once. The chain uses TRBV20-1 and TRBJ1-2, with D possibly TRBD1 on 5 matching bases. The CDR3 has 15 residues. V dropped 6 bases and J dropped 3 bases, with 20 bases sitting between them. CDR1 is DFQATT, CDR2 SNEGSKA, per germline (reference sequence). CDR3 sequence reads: CSAPRAREDDYGYTF. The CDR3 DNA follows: TGCAGTGCGCCCAGGGCCCGAGAGGATGACTATGGCTACACCTTC.

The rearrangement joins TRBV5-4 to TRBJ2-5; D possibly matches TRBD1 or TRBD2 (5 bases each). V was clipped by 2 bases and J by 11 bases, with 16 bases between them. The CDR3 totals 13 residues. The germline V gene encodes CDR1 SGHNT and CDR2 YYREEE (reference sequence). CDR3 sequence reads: CASSFGRDGEQYF. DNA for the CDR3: TGTGCCAGCAGCTTTGGCAGGGATGGGGAGCAGTACTTC.

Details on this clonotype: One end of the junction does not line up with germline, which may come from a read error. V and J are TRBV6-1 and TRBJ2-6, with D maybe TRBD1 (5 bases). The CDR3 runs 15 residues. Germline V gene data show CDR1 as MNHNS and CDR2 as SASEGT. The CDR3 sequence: CVSSARVSGANVLTF. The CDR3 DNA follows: TGTGTCAGCAGTGCCAGGGTCTCTGGGGCCAACGTCCTGACTTTC.

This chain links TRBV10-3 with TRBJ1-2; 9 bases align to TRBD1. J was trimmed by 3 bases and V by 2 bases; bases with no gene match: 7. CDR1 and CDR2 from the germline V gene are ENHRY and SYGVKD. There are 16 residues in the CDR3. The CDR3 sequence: CAISEPRTGDHYGYTF. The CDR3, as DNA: TGTGCCATCAGTGAGCCGAGGACAGGGGACCACTATGGCTACACCTTC.